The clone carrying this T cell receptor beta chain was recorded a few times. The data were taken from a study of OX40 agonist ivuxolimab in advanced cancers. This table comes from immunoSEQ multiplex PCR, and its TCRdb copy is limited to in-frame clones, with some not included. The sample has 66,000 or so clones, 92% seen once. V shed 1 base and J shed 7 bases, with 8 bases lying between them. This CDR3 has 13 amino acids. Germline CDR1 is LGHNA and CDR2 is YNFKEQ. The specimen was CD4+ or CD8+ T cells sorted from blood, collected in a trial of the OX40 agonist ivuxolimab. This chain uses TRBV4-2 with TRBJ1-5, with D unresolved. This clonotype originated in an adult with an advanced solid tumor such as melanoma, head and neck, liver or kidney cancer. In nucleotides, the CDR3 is TGTGCCAGCAGCCAAGGGGTGGGCCAGCCCCAGCATTTT. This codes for CASSQGVGQPQHF.